What follows are 31 T cell receptor beta chains derived from one specimen sequenced in a study of post-analysis software for immune sequencing data (dated by TCRdb to about 2015). Receptor amplification or capture employed PCR. Instrument used: Illumina HiSeq 2500. To reduce PCR and sequencing biases, unique molecular identifiers were built into the TCR beta cDNA libraries. TCRdb itself trimmed the public reads at Q25 with fastp, ran MiXCR and retained productive beta chains. Each CDR3 protein gets just one entry, which takes the most common genes and DNA from the rows behind it. This sample comprises approximately 730,000 distinct CDR3 sequences, about 45% of them detected only once. The ten largest clonotypes hold 4.9% of the sample. Overall study results and their limits: Four to six TRBV segments, including TRBV5-6, TRBV5-1 and TRBV20-1, were significantly more frequent in patients than controls.

These receptors' targets are unknown. Sequenced material: blood. These receptors all stem from a girl between 5 and 17 years old with multiple sclerosis.

The chain joins TRBV12-3 or TRBV12-4 to TRBJ2-1; D might be TRBD2 (6 bases). The CDR3 spans 16 residues. Trimming took off 6 bases at V and 0 bases at J, with 15 bases between the two ends. The chain's CDR3 is CASSIGGLDSYNEQFF. The CDR3 region has the DNA TGTGCCAGCAGCATAGGAGGGCTGGACTCCTACAATGAGCAGTTCTTC.

This clonotype was counted a few times. V and J are TRBV6-5 and TRBJ1-2; D uncertain. The CDR3 is 14 residues long. The V gene lost 0 bases and the J gene lost 4 bases, with 9 bases spanning the gap. From germline, CDR1 is MNHEY and CDR2 SVGAGI. CDR3 sequence: CASSYSIVSYGYTF. CDR3 coding DNA: TGTGCCAGCAGTTACTCGATAGTCAGCTATGGCTACACCTTC.

This clonotype was seen a handful of times. CDR3 in DNA: TGCAGCGTTGAAGTATTAGGCACAAAACGTGGCGAGCAGTACTTC. Translating it yields CSVEVLGTKRGEQYF. This sequence joins TRBV29-1 and TRBJ2-4; no clear D gene. The J call may be in error: the DNA end matches TRBJ2-7 better. The V gene's germline CDR1 is SQVTM and CDR2 ANQGSEA. The CDR3 spans 15 residues.

This clonotype showed up just once. This sequence joins TRBV12-3 or TRBV12-4 and TRBJ2-7; tentative D call: TRBD1 (6 bases). The CDR3 loop spans 12 amino acids. V lost 6 bases, J lost 6 bases, and 12 bases lay in between. The chain's CDR3 is CASSPGTREQYF. CDR3 DNA: TGTGCCAGCAGCCCCGGGACACGCGAGCAGTACTTC.

V gene TRBV5-1 combines with J gene TRBJ2-1, with 9 bases aligning to TRBD2. The V gene's germline CDR1 is SGHRS and CDR2 YFSETQ. With V trimmed by 0 bases and J by 8 bases, 6 bases remained unmatched. This CDR3 spans 15 amino acids. CDR3 bases: TGCGCCAGCAGCTTGGCCAAGCGGGAGGTGCATGAGCAGTTCTTC. As protein: CASSLAKREVHEQFF.

The rearrangement uses TRBV2 and TRBJ1-1, with D unclear. Trimming stripped 3 bases from V and 1 base from J, with 3 bases between. Germline-derived CDR1 and CDR2 are SNHLY and FYNNEI. The CDR3 contains 12 residues. The CDR3 DNA sequence: TGTGCCAGCAGTGAGGAGAACACTGAAGCTTTCTTT. Translation: CASSEENTEAFF.

V and J are TRBV20-1 and TRBJ2-7, with TRBD1 as a possible D gene (6 bases). Trimming removed 6 bases at V and 1 base at J, with 16 bases between. This CDR3 region has 14 residues. CDR1 and CDR2 (germline): DFQATT, SNEGSKA (reference sequence). CDR3 residues: CSALSPQGSYEQYF. Here the CDR3 DNA reads TGCAGTGCCTTATCCCCACAGGGTTCCTACGAGCAGTACTTC.

This clonotype has just a few counts. The CDR3 nucleotides are TGCAGCGTTGAGTGGGCTTTATCTGGGGCCAACGTCCTGACTTTC. Translation gives CSVEWALSGANVLTF. V and J are TRBV29-1 and TRBJ2-6; D is unclear. The germline V and J ends were trimmed by 3 bases and 1 base, with 10 bases remaining between them. Germline V gene sequence: CDR1 SQVTM, CDR2 ANQGSEA. The CDR3 is 15 amino acids. The whole variable domain, remainder taken from reference TRBV29-1 and TRBJ2-6, is SAVISQKPSRDICQRGTSLTIQCQVDSQVTMMFWYRQQPGQSLTLIATANQGSEATYESGFVIDKFPISRPNLTFSTLTVSNMSPEDSSIYLCSVEWALSGANVLTFGAGSRLTVL.

The rearrangement links TRBV9 to TRBJ2-7; 7 bases fit TRBD1. Germline assignment: CDR1 SGDLS and CDR2 YYNGEE. The CDR3 extends over 16 amino acids. After removal of 0 bases from V and 0 bases from J, the junction contained 6 bases not matched to a gene. The CDR3 sequence: CASSVGGQSFSYEQYF. The CDR3 bases are TGTGCCAGCAGCGTAGGGGGACAGAGTTTCTCCTACGAGCAGTACTTC.

This clonotype was seen a handful of times. The chain has TRBV7-9 and TRBJ2-4; 13 bases are shared with TRBD2. Unmatched junction bases numbered 4, after V lost 0 bases and J lost 8 bases. Germline lookup yields CDR1 SEHNR and CDR2 FQNEAQ (reference sequence). CDR3 length equals 16 residues. Here the CDR3 DNA reads TGTGCCAGCAGCTTAGCGACTAGCGGGAGGAGGTACATTCAGTACTTC. As protein: CASSLATSGRRYIQYF. Complete variable domain (other parts from reference TRBV7-9 and TRBJ2-4): DTGVSQNPRHKITKRGQNVTFRCDPISEHNRLYWYRQTLGQGPEFLTYFQNEAQLEKSRLLSDRFSAERPKGSFSTLEIQRTEQGDSAMYLCASSLATSGRRYIQYFGAGTRLSVL.

This clonotype was found once. This chain joins TRBV9 and TRBJ2-1; D is ambiguous. Germline V gives CDR1 SGDLS, CDR2 YYNGEE. Trimming pared 0 bases from V and 2 bases from J, leaving 6 bases between. The CDR3 is 14 amino acids. CDR3 residues: CASSVANAYNEQFF. The CDR3, as DNA: TGTGCCAGCAGCGTAGCTAATGCCTACAATGAGCAGTTCTTC. The full variable domain, its missing parts supplied by reference TRBV9 and TRBJ2-1, is DSGVTQTPKHLITATGQRVTLRCSPRSGDLSVYWYQQSLDQGLQFLIQYYNGEERAKGNILERFSAQQFPDLHSELNLSSLELGDSALYFCASSVANAYNEQFFGPGTRLTVL.

J is TRBJ2-5 and V is TRBV27, with 8 bases lining up with TRBD2. The J call is uncertain, as TRBJ2-7 better fits the DNA end. Germline V gene data show CDR1 as MNHEY and CDR2 as SMNVEV (reference sequence). The CDR3 consists of 16 residues. CDR3 bases: TGTGCCAGCAGTTTCATCCCAGCGGGAGTTTCTTCCGAGCAGTACTTC. This translates into CASSFIPAGVSSEQYF.

V and J are TRBV6-5 and TRBJ1-2, with TRBD1 matching 8 bases. The junction had 5 bases not matched to a gene; V was cut back by 6 bases and J by 8 bases. The CDR3 length is 12 residues. Germline assignment: CDR1 MNHEY and CDR2 SVGAGI. The CDR3 spells CASRDREEGYTF. The CDR3 bases are TGTGCCAGCAGGGACAGGGAGGAAGGCTACACCTTC.

This clonotype has just a few counts. V is TRBV12-3 or TRBV12-4 and J is TRBJ2-3, with 12 positions matching TRBD2. The CDR3 consists of 16 residues. V lost 3 bases, J lost 4 bases, and 5 bases stayed unmatched. CDR3 sequence reads: CASSLTSGRWADTQYF. The CDR3 DNA is TGTGCCAGCAGTTTGACTAGCGGGAGATGGGCAGATACGCAGTATTTT.

This clonotype turned up a few times. This sequence joins TRBV2 and TRBJ1-1; perhaps TRBD1 as D (5 bases). V dropped 3 bases and J dropped 2 bases, with 7 bases sitting between them. The CDR3 runs to 13 residues. The germline CDR1 and CDR2 sequences are SNHLY and FYNNEI. The CDR3 sequence is CASSEGGNTEAFF. The CDR3 region has the DNA TGTGCCAGCAGTGAGGGGGGAAACACTGAAGCTTTCTTT.

V is TRBV10-3 and J is TRBJ2-4; unclear D gene. The J call is doubtful: the DNA matches TRBJ2-7 better. CDR3 length equals 13 residues. Germline values: CDR1 ENHRY, CDR2 SYGVKD. The CDR3 here is CAISDRSPYEQYF. In DNA, the CDR3 is TGTGCCATCAGTGACAGGTCCCCCTACGAGCAGTACTTC.

The chain uses TRBV28 and TRBJ2-4, with 9 bases lining up with TRBD2. The end of the DNA fits TRBJ2-7 better, so the J call may be wrong. Germline V gene sequence: CDR1 MDHEN, CDR2 SYDVKM. The CDR3 totals 15 residues. CDR3 nucleotides: TGTGCCAGCAGTTTTGTCGAGACTAGCGGCTACGAGCAGTACTTC. It translates to CASSFVETSGYEQYF.

CDR3 sequence: CSASRQAINYGYTF. The DNA for the CDR3 is TGCAGTGCTAGCCGGCAGGCCATAAACTATGGCTACACCTTC. The V call is TRBV20-1, the J call TRBJ1-2; D is undetermined. The ends were cut back, 3 bases at V and 2 bases at J, with 13 bases in the middle. CDR3 length: 14 amino acids. Germline loops: CDR1 DFQATT, CDR2 SNEGSKA (reference sequence).

This clonotype showed up just a few times. This chain joins TRBV6-1 and TRBJ2-3, with 14 bases aligning to TRBD2. Germline CDR1 and CDR2: MNHNS and SASEGT. V shed 6 bases, J shed 4 bases, and the junction held 3 bases outside the gene matches. The CDR3 is 15 residues long. CDR3 amino acids: CASSAGLAGADTQYF. The CDR3 bases are TGTGCCAGCAGCGCGGGACTAGCGGGAGCAGATACGCAGTATTTT.

The V gene is TRBV12-3 or TRBV12-4, the J gene TRBJ2-2; TRBD1 matches 9 bases. Unmatched junction bases numbered 5, after V lost 5 bases and J lost 4 bases. The CDR3 loop spans 15 amino acids. CDR3 amino acids: CASSPTGGGTGELFF. For the CDR3, the DNA is TGTGCCAGCAGTCCCACAGGGGGCGGCACCGGGGAGCTGTTTTTT.

The chain couples TRBV28 to TRBJ2-1; the match to TRBD2 covers 8 bases. With 8 bases clipped from V and 6 bases from J, the junction kept 9 bases outside the gene matches. From germline, CDR1 is MDHEN and CDR2 SYDVKM. The CDR3 runs to 14 residues. The DNA for the CDR3 is TGTGCCAGCCTAGGGGCGGGAGGAGGCAATGAGCAGTTCTTC. As protein: CASLGAGGGNEQFF.

The chain joins TRBV20-1 to TRBJ2-3; possible D gene TRBD2, 5 bases. V was pared by 3 bases and J by 2 bases, with 9 bases between. The CDR3 loop spans 13 amino acids. The germline V gene has CDR1 DFQATT and CDR2 SNEGSKA (reference sequence). The CDR3: CSARSGFTDTQYF. In DNA, the CDR3 is TGCAGTGCTAGGAGCGGATTCACAGATACGCAGTATTTT.

V usage is TRBV7-9 and J usage is TRBJ2-7; TRBD1 is a possible D gene (7 bases). The length of the CDR3 is 16 residues. Germline assignment: CDR1 SEHNR and CDR2 FQNEAQ (reference sequence). V lost 5 bases and J 5 bases, leaving 22 bases between the germline ends. The CDR3 nucleotides are TGTGCCAGCAGCCTCATCTCGACAGGGAGGAGTGACGAGCAGTACTTC. Translated, it gives CASSLISTGRSDEQYF.

This chain uses TRBV29-1 with TRBJ2-1; no firm D call. The V and J ends lost 6 bases and 7 bases respectively, with 16 bases between them. Germline loops: CDR1 SQVTM, CDR2 ANQGSEA. There are 13 residues in the CDR3. DNA of the CDR3: TGCAGCGTCGGGTGGGGTGTGAAAAATGAGCAGTTCTTC. Residues: CSVGWGVKNEQFF.

V gene TRBV29-1 combines with J gene TRBJ2-7; D uncertain. Near its end, the DNA agrees better with TRBJ2-5, so the J call may be wrong. The CDR3 contains 11 residues. Germline values: CDR1 SQVTM, CDR2 ANQGSEA. The DNA for the CDR3 is TGCAGCGTCGGGTCGGAAGAGACCCAGTACTTC. This sequence encodes CSVGSEETQYF.

CDR3 sequence: CASSDGSGPTSTDTQYF. In DNA form, the CDR3 reads TGTGCCAGCAGCGACGGTAGCGGACCCACAAGCACAGATACGCAGTATTTT. The genes are TRBV9 and TRBJ2-3; possible D gene TRBD2, 6 bases. The V gene's germline CDR1 is SGDLS and CDR2 YYNGEE. The V and J ends lost 3 bases and 0 bases respectively, with 17 bases between them. The CDR3 covers 17 residues.

This sequence joins TRBV7-2 and TRBJ1-1, with D perhaps TRBD1 (5 bases). The CDR3 runs to 15 residues. V was trimmed by 4 bases and J by 6 bases, leaving 18 bases between them. CDR1 and CDR2 (germline): SGHTA, FQGNSA. The CDR3 nucleotides are TGTGCCAGCAGCTCCTCCGGGACGGTCTTTTCTGAAGCTTTCTTT. This encodes CASSSSGTVFSEAFF.

The genes are TRBV7-9 and TRBJ1-2; D is unclear. The germline CDR1 and CDR2 sequences are SEHNR and FQNEAQ (reference sequence). The V gene lost 5 bases and the J gene lost 6 bases, with 22 bases spanning the gap. This CDR3 region has 16 residues. CDR3 in DNA: TGTGCCAGCAGCCCATGGTTGGGGTTTGAAGGGAATGGCTACACCTTC. It codes for CASSPWLGFEGNGYTF. Full variable domain (outside the CDR3, taken from reference TRBV7-9 and TRBJ1-2): DTGVSQNPRHKITKRGQNVTFRCDPISEHNRLYWYRQTLGQGPEFLTYFQNEAQLEKSRLLSDRFSAERPKGSFSTLEIQRTEQGDSAMYLCASSPWLGFEGNGYTFGSGTRLTVV.

The rearrangement uses TRBV30 and TRBJ2-7, with D unclear. The ends were cut back, 0 bases at V and 4 bases at J, with 13 bases in the middle. Germline V lookup: CDR1 GTSNPN, CDR2 SVGIG (reference sequence). The CDR3 is 14 residues long. The DNA of the CDR3 is TGTGCCTGGAGTGTAGTTCTAGGAAAATACGAGCAGTACTTC. This codes for CAWSVVLGKYEQYF.

A few counts support this clonotype. The gene calls are TRBV29-1 and TRBJ1-2; 8 nucleotides align to TRBD1. Germline V gene lookup returns CDR1 SQVTM and CDR2 ANQGSEA. V shed 1 base, J shed 4 bases, and the junction held 5 bases outside the gene matches. This CDR3 region has 14 residues. The CDR3 DNA reads as TGCAGCGTTGAAGGGACAGGGAATGGCTATGGCTACACCTTC. Its translation: CSVEGTGNGYGYTF.

This clonotype appeared a few times. The chain's CDR3 is CASSFQEGGAFF. DNA of the CDR3: TGTGCCAGCAGCTTCCAAGAAGGGGGAGCTTTCTTT. The rearrangement joins TRBV7-9 to TRBJ1-1; possibly TRBD1 for D (6 bases). The CDR3 has 12 residues. Per germline, CDR1 SEHNR and CDR2 FQNEAQ (reference sequence). Between the trimmed V and J ends, which lost 3 bases and 10 bases, there was a span of 12 bases.